This is a list of T cell receptor beta chains from one sample in a study of T cells after posttransplantation cyclophosphamide. Sequencing was performed with immunoSEQ multiplex PCR; in TCRdb, only in-frame clones are kept and a portion is missing. This sample carries around 35,000 clones, none of them present only once. The sequenced sample consisted of PBMCs. These receptor sequences come from a woman in her fifties or sixties in good health and a related stem cell transplant donor. Both conserved end residues are part of each CDR3. Each record gives: J gene, V gene, clone size, D gene, CDR3 protein, CDR3 DNA. A D gene is named only where the DNA matches it firmly. Expanded clones are given a class, and other clones once, few, many or no size at all.

TRBJ2-1	TRBV19	many	TRBD1	CASSSPGQVLHEQFF	TGTGCCAGTAGTTCCCCGGGACAGGTGTTGCATGAGCAGTTCTTC
TRBJ2-3	TRBV5-6	many	TRBD2	CASSLLTGTSGTDTQYF	TGTGCCAGCAGCTTACTAACCGGGACTAGCGGCACAGATACGCAGTATTTT
TRBJ2-1	TRBV30	many	TRBD2	CAWSGPLLLAPGGDREQFF	TGTGCCTGGAGTGGCCCCCTACTCCTAGCGCCGGGGGGTGATCGGGAGCAGTTCTTC
TRBJ2-2	TRBV9	.	TRBD1	CASSTGRQGRTGELFF	TGTGCCAGCAGTACCGGTCGACAGGGCCGCACCGGGGAGCTGTTTTTT
TRBJ2-5	TRBV7-3	few	.	CASSLGGLEPQYF	TGTGCCAGCAGCCTGGGGGGTCTGGAGCCCCAGTACTTC
TRBJ1-1	TRBV6-5	.	TRBD1	CASSGQGTEAFF	TGTGCCAGCAGTGGACAGGGCACTGAAGCTTTCTTT
TRBJ2-3	TRBV28	.	.	CASSLPSTDTQYF	TGTGCCAGCAGTTTACCAAGCACAGATACGCAGTATTTT
TRBJ2-3	TRBV7-3	many	TRBD2	CASERLAGTSAQYF	TGTGCCAGCGAAAGACTAGCGGGGACCTCAGCGCAGTATTTT
TRBJ1-1	TRBV5-1	many	.	CASSLNRIGNTEAFF	TGCGCCAGCAGCTTGAACAGGATTGGAAACACTGAAGCTTTCTTT
TRBJ1-6	TRBV30	.	TRBD1	CAWSSSAGGYNSPLHF	TGTGCCTGGAGTTCTTCTGCAGGGGGCTACAATTCACCCCTCCACTTT
TRBJ2-7	TRBV5-1	many	.	CASSPAIPQGVYEQYF	TGCGCCAGCAGCCCCGCGATTCCCCAAGGGGTCTACGAGCAGTACTTC
TRBJ2-1	TRBV27	many	TRBD2	CASRQAAAGAYNEQFF	TGTGCCAGCAGGCAGGCCGCCGCGGGAGCATACAATGAGCAGTTCTTC
TRBJ1-1	TRBV12-5	many	.	CASGLRGGTEAFF	TGTGCTAGTGGTTTGCGGGGAGGGACTGAAGCTTTCTTT
TRBJ1-1	TRBV7-8	.	.	CASSLAGRGIEAFF	TGTGCCAGCAGCTTAGCTGGCAGGGGAATTGAAGCTTTCTTT
TRBJ1-5	TRBV27	many	.	CASSLSGLISRNQPQHF	TGTGCCAGCAGTTTATCCGGGTTGATCAGTAGGAATCAGCCCCAGCATTTT
TRBJ1-1	TRBV27	many	.	CASSLVGSKSEAFF	TGTGCCAGCAGTTTAGTTGGCTCGAAGTCCGAAGCTTTCTTT
TRBJ2-7	TRBV19	many	TRBD2	CASSISGTYREQYF	TGTGCCAGTTCAATCAGCGGGACCTACAGGGAGCAGTACTTC
TRBJ1-1	TRBV27	many	TRBD1	CASRETLTGEFF	TGTGCCAGCAGGGAGACATTAACAGGGGAATTCTTT
TRBJ1-5	TRBV6-1	many	.	CASSEYGGNQPQHF	TGTGCCAGCAGTGAATATGGCGGGAATCAGCCCCAGCATTTT
TRBJ2-5	TRBV5-1	few	TRBD1	CASSTGQGRETQYF	TGCGCCAGCAGCACCGGACAGGGTCGAGAGACCCAGTACTTC
TRBJ2-5	TRBV24-1	few	TRBD1	CATSAGGLSAGLETQYF	TGTGCCACCAGTGCAGGGGGCTTGAGTGCAGGTCTCGAGACCCAGTACTTC
TRBJ1-1	TRBV7-3	many	.	CASSARHGGFTEAFF	TGTGCCAGCAGCGCCAGGCACGGGGGGTTCACTGAAGCTTTCTTT
TRBJ2-1	TRBV27	many	.	CASSHHSIDEQFF	TGTGCCAGCAGTCACCACAGTATAGATGAGCAGTTCTTC
TRBJ2-7	TRBV5-1	many	.	CASSPQASLFYEQYF	TGCGCCAGCAGTCCCCAGGCTTCTCTTTTCTACGAGCAGTACTTC
TRBJ2-7	TRBV29-1	.	TRBD1	CSVAGQGNEQYF	TGCAGCGTCGCCGGACAGGGCAACGAGCAGTACTTC
TRBJ2-7	TRBV15	many	TRBD2	CATSALAEPYEQYF	TGTGCCACCAGCGCCCTAGCGGAACCCTACGAGCAGTACTTC
TRBJ1-5	TRBV19	many	.	CASRDIRSGNQPQHF	TGTGCCAGTAGGGACATCAGGAGCGGCAATCAGCCCCAGCATTTT
TRBJ1-4	TRBV6-6	many	.	CASSYWHSFNEKLFF	TGTGCCAGCAGTTACTGGCACAGCTTTAATGAAAAACTGTTTTTT
TRBJ2-1	TRBV2	many	TRBD2	CASTRTSGIPEQFF	TGTGCCAGCACAAGGACTAGCGGCATCCCCGAGCAGTTCTTC
TRBJ2-5	TRBV4-2	.	TRBD2	CASSQDPPRLAGTYPQETQYF	TGTGCCAGCAGCCAAGATCCGCCAAGACTAGCGGGAACCTACCCCCAAGAGACCCAGTACTTC
TRBJ2-7	TRBV28	many	.	CASRATPNSYEQYF	TGTGCCAGCAGGGCCACCCCCAACTCCTACGAGCAGTACTTC
TRBJ2-1	TRBV7-9	many	TRBD2	CASRGGLAEINEQFF	TGTGCCAGCAGAGGAGGACTAGCGGAAATCAATGAGCAGTTCTTC
TRBJ2-7	TRBV28	.	TRBD2	CASSLRLAGAYEQYF	TGTGCCAGCAGTTTACGTCTAGCGGGAGCATACGAGCAGTACTTC
TRBJ1-2	TRBV5-1	many	.	CASSPREGHHGYTF	TGCGCCAGCAGCCCCCGCGAAGGGCACCATGGCTACACCTTC
TRBJ2-2	TRBV28	few	TRBD1	CASSGDRGYGGELFF	TGTGCCAGCAGTGGGGACAGGGGGTATGGTGGGGAGCTGTTTTTT
TRBJ1-1	TRBV6-5	many	.	CAIGRGKGEAFF	TGTGCCATCGGGAGGGGGAAGGGTGAAGCTTTCTTT
TRBJ1-3	TRBV12-3/TRBV12-4	.	.	CASSGPGSRNTIYF	TGTGCCAGTTCAGGGCCGGGTAGTCGCAACACCATATATTTT
TRBJ2-2	TRBV4-1	few	.	CASSQVGGTGELFF	TGCGCCAGCAGCCAAGTGGGGGGAACCGGGGAGCTGTTTTTT
TRBJ2-1	TRBV12-3/TRBV12-4	many	TRBD2	CASSILTSGSDNEQFF	TGTGCCAGCAGTATCCTAACTAGCGGGAGTGACAATGAGCAGTTCTTC
TRBJ2-2	TRBV24-1	many	.	CATSDFSGTGELFF	TGTGCCACCAGTGATTTTAGCGGCACCGGGGAGCTGTTTTTT
TRBJ2-7	TRBV5-6	many	TRBD2	CASSQRELYEQYF	TGTGCCAGCAGCCAGCGGGAGCTATACGAGCAGTACTTC
TRBJ2-7	TRBV9	many	.	CASSLSVGADYEQYF	TGTGCCAGCAGCCTGTCTGTTGGGGCTGACTACGAGCAGTACTTC
TRBJ1-1	TRBV6-5	many	.	CASSYSAQAGEAFF	TGTGCCAGCAGTTACTCGGCCCAGGCGGGTGAAGCTTTCTTT
TRBJ1-2	TRBV12-5	many	.	CASAGGFPNYGYTF	TGTGCTAGTGCCGGAGGGTTTCCTAACTATGGCTACACCTTC
TRBJ2-4	TRBV28	.	.	CASSPGQFKAKNIQYF	TGTGCCAGCAGCCCAGGACAGTTTAAGGCCAAAAACATTCAGTACTTC
TRBJ2-7	TRBV6-1	many	TRBD2	CASSLDGTSIFEQYF	TGTGCCAGCAGTCTTGACGGGACTAGTATTTTCGAGCAGTACTTC
TRBJ1-4	TRBV7-2	many	.	CASSFWTATNEKLFF	TGTGCCAGCAGCTTCTGGACAGCAACTAATGAAAAACTGTTTTTT
TRBJ2-7	TRBV28	few	.	CASSFLLQGYEQYF	TGTGCCAGCAGTTTCCTCCTCCAGGGCTACGAGCAGTACTTC
TRBJ2-3	TRBV27	many	.	CASSLWAGTSTDTQYF	TGTGCCAGCAGTTTATGGGCAGGGACTAGCACAGATACGCAGTATTTT
TRBJ2-3	TRBV9	many	TRBD2	CASSPEGGLAGSDTQYF	TGTGCCAGCAGCCCGGAGGGTGGGCTAGCGGGATCAGATACGCAGTATTTT
TRBJ1-5	TRBV2	.	.	CASRAMDSRNQPQHF	TGTGCCAGCAGGGCTATGGACAGCCGAAATCAGCCCCAGCATTTT
TRBJ2-6	TRBV9	many	.	CASSVGGTGANVLTF	TGTGCCAGCAGCGTTGGGGGCACCGGGGCCAACGTCCTGACTTTC
TRBJ2-7	TRBV19	many	TRBD2	CASPDSGSSPPREQYF	TGTGCCAGCCCCGATAGCGGGAGCTCCCCCCCACGCGAGCAGTACTTC
TRBJ2-1	TRBV29-1	few	TRBD2	CSVVMMAGAGNEQFF	TGCAGCGTTGTAATGATGGCGGGAGCAGGAAATGAGCAGTTCTTC
TRBJ2-2	TRBV15	many	.	CATSRSEAAGELFF	TGTGCCACCAGCAGAAGTGAAGCGGCCGGGGAGCTGTTTTTT